The present TCR beta chain was sequenced within a study of T cell changes during pregnancy in multiple sclerosis (dated by TCRdb to between 2018 and 2021). As for the study more broadly: The study examined how the T cell repertoire changed over the course of pregnancy in women with multiple sclerosis.

Library preparation was by the immunoSEQ multiplex PCR assay. TCRdb limited this immuneACCESS table to in-frame rearrangements with V and J called. A share of clones is missing; checked studies link under half to unresolved V genes, and the rest is unexplained. The sample table holds some 74,000 clones, of which 85% to 95% were seen once. Over 2% of the sample lies in the top ten. From the germline V gene (reference sequence), CDR1 is SGHNT and CDR2 is YYREEE. Trimming removed 4 bases from V and 0 bases from J, leaving 10 bases between the germline ends. The CDR3 runs 15 residues from the cysteine to the phenylalanine. Left in the record is the CDR3 DNA by itself, 45 bases read in frame from the first base. On this clone: Its recognized antigen is unknown. Base-call qualities are not available, and no considerably larger clone is one nucleotide away.

The sequenced sample was peripheral blood, obtained before pregnancy. The chain links TRBV5-4 with TRBJ1-4; TRBD1 is a weak D gene call, 5 bases matching. The receptor comes from a female donor with multiple sclerosis, enrolled in a pregnancy study. The CDR3 region has the sequence CASSTGRTTNEKLFF. The DNA is as follows: TGTGCCAGCAGCACAGGACGAACAACTAATGAAAAACTGTTTTTT.